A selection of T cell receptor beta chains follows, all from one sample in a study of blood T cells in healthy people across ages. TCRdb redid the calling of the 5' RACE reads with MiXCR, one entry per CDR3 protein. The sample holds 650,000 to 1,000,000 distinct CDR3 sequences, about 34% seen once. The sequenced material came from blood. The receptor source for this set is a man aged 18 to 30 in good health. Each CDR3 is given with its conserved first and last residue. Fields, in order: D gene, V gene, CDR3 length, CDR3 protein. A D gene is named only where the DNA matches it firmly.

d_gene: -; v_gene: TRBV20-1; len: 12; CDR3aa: CSAQTTGLEAFF
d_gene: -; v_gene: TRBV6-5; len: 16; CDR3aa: CASSYTGGRDNSPLHF
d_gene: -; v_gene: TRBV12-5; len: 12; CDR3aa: CASGPFRNEQFF
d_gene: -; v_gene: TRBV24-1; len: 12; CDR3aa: CATSEGPYEQYF
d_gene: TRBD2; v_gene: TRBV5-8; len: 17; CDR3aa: CASSVESLAGGTETQYF
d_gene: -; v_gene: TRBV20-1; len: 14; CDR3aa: CSASFQGRNTEAFF
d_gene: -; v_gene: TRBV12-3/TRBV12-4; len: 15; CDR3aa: CASSFQGSPDYGYTF
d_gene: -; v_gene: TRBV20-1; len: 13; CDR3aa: CSAPYALGAGYTF
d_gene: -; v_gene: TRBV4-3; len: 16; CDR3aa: CASSQPGLPPLSGCTF
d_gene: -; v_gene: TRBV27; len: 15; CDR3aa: CASSPGTGGGYEQYF
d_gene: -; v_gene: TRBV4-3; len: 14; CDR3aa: CASSQDGVFYEQFF
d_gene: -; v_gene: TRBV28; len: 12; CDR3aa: CASSFKGWEQYF
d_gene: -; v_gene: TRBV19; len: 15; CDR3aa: CASSPTSYRTDTQYF
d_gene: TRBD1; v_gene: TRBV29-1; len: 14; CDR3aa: CGVVGTETSYEQFF
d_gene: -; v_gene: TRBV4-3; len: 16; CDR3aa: CASSQDAGGALYGYTF
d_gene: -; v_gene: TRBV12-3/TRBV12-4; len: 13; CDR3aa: CASTQTPNQPQHF
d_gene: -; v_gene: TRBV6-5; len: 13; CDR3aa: CASSYFVNTEAFF
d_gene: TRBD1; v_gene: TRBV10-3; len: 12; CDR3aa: CAISGQGGGRYF
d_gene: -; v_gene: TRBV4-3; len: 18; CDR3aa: CASSGRVGAGTHVNEQYF
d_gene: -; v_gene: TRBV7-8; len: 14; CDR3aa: CASTSRKNTGELFF
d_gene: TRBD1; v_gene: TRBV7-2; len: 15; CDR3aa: CACSRTGRNNYGYTF
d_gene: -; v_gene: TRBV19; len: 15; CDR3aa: CASTSGALPNNEQFF
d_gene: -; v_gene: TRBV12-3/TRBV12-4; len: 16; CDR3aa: CASSLARAGTADMQYF
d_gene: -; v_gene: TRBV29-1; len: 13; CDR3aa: CSVQERVEEKLFF
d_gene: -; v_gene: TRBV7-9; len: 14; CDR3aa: CASSSSGEGQPQHF
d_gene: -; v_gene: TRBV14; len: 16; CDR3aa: CASSQDPGTPYNEQFF
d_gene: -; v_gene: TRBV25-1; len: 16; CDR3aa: CASSEYGGKPNEKLFF
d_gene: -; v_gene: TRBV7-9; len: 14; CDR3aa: CASSSAGSPYGYTF
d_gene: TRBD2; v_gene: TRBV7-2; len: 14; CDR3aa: CASSLDLAEETQYF
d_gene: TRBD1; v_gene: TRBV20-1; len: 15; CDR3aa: CSARGDRGDNSPPHF
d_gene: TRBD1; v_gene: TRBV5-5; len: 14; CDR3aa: CACSPGQGYSPLHF
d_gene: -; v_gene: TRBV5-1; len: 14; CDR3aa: CASSSDSGDEKLFF
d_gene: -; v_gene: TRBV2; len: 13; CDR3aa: CASNTGPHNEQFF